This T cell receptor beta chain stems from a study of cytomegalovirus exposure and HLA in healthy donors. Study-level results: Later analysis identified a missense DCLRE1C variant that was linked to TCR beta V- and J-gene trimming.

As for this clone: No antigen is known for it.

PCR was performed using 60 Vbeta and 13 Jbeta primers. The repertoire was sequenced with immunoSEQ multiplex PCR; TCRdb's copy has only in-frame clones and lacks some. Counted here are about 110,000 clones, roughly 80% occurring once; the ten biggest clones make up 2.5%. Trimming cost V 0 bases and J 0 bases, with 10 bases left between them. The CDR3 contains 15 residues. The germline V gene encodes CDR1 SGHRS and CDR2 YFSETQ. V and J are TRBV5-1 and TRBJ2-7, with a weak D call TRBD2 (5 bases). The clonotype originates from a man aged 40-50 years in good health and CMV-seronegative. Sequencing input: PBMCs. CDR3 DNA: TGCGCCAGCAGCTTGGGACCCGGGATCTCCTACGAGCAGTACTTC. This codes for CASSLGPGISYEQYF.